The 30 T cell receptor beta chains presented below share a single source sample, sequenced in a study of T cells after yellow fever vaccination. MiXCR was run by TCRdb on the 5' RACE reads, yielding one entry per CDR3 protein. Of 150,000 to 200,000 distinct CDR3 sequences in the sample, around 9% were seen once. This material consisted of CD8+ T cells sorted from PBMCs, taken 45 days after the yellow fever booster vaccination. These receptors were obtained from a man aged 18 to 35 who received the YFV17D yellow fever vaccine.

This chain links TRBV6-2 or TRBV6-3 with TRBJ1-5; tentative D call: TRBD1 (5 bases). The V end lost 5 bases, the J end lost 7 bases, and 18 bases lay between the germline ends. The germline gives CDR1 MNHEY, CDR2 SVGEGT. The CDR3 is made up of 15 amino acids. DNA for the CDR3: TGTGCCAGCAGTACATCCGGCCAGGGTCGACAGCCCCAGCATTTT. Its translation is CASSTSGQGRQPQHF.

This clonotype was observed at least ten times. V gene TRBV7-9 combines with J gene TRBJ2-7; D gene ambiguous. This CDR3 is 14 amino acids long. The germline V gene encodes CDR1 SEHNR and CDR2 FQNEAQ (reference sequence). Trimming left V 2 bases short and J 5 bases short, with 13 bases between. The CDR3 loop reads CASSLSLYRHEQYF. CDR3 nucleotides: TGTGCCAGCAGCTTATCACTATACCGCCACGAGCAGTACTTC.

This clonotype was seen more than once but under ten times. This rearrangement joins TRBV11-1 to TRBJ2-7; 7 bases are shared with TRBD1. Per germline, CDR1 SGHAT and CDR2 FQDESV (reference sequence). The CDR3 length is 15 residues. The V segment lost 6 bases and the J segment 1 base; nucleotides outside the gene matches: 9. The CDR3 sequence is CASRERDRPSYEQYF. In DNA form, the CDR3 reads TGTGCCAGCAGGGAACGGGACAGACCGTCCTACGAGCAGTACTTC.

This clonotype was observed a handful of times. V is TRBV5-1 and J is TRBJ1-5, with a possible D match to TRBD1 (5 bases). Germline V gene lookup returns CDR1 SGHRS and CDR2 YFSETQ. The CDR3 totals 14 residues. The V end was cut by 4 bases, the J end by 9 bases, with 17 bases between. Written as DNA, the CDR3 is TGCGCCAGCAGCCTGGGGACCGCAATGACGCCCCAGCATTTT. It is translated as CASSLGTAMTPQHF.

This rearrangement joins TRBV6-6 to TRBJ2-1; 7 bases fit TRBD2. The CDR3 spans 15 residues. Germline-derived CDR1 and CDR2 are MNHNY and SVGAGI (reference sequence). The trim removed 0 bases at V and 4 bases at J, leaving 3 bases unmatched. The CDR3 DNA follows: TGTGCCAGCAGTTACTCGACGGGGGGATACAATGAGCAGTTCTTC. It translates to CASSYSTGGYNEQFF.

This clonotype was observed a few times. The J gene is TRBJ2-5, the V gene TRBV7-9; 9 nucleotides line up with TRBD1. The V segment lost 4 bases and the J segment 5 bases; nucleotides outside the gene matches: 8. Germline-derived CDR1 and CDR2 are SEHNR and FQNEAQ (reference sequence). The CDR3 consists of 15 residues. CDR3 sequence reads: CASSSGQGFGETQYF. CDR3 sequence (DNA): TGTGCCAGCAGCTCCGGACAGGGGTTCGGCGAGACCCAGTACTTC.

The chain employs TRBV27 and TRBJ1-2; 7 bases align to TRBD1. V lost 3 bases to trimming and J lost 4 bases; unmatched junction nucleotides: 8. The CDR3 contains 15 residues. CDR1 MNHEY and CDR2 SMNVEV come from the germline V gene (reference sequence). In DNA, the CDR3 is TGTGCCAGCAGTTTCCGGAGACAGGGAAGCTATGGCTACACCTTC. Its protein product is CASSFRRQGSYGYTF.

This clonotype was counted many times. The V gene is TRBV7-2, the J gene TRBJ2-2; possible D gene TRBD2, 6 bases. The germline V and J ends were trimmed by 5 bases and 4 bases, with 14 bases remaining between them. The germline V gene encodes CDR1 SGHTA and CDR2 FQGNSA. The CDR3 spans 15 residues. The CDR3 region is CASSRSTSLTGELFF. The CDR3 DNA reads TGTGCCAGCAGCCGATCCACTAGCCTCACCGGGGAGCTGTTTTTT.

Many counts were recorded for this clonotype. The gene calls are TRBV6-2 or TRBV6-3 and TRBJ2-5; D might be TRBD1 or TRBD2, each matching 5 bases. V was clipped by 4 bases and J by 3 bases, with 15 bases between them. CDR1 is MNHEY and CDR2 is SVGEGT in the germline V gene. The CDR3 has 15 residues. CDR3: CASSSVGTLEETQYF. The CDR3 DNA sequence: TGTGCCAGCAGTTCCGTCGGGACGTTAGAAGAGACCCAGTACTTC.

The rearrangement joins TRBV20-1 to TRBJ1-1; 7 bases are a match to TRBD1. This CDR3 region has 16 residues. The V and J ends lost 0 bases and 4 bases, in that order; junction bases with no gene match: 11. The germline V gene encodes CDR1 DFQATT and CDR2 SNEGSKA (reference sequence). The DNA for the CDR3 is TGCAGTGCTAGAGATCCCCCGAGACAGGGATCCACTGAAGCTTTCTTT. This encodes CSARDPPRQGSTEAFF.

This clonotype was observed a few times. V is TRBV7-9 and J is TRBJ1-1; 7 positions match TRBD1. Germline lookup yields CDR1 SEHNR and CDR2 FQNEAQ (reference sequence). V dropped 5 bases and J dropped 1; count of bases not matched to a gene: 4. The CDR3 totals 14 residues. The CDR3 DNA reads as TGTGCCAGCAGCCCCGACAGGGCGAACACTGAAGCTTTCTTT. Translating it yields CASSPDRANTEAFF.

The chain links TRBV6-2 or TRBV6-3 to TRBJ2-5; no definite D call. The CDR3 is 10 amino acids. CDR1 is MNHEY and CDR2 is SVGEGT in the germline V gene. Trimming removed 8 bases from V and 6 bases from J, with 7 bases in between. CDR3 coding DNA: TGTGCCAGCCTGGGTCAGACCCAGTACTTC. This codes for CASLGQTQYF.

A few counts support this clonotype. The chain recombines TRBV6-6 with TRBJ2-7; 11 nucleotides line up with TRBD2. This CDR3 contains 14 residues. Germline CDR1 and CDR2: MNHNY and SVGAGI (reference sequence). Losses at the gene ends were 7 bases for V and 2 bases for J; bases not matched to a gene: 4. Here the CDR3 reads CASTGTSGPYEQYF. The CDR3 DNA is TGTGCCAGCACTGGGACTAGCGGCCCCTACGAGCAGTACTTC.

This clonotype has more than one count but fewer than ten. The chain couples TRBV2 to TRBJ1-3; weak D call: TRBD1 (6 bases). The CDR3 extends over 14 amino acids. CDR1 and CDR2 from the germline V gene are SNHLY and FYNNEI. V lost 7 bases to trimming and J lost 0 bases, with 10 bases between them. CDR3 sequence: CASIGGHSGNTIYF. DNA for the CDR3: TGTGCCAGCATTGGGGGCCACTCTGGAAACACCATATATTTT. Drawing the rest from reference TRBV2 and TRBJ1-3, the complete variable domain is EPEVTQTPSHQVTQMGQEVILRCVPISNHLYFYWYRQILGQKVEFLVSFYNNEISEKSEIFDDQFSVERPDGSNFTLKIRSTKLEDSAMYFCASIGGHSGNTIYFGEGSWLTVV.

The CDR3 reads CASSLGVETQYF. CDR3 DNA: TGTGCCAGCAGCTTGGGGGTCGAGACCCAGTACTTC. This chain links TRBV7-9 with TRBJ2-5, with D possibly being TRBD1 or TRBD2 (5 bases each). V was shortened by 3 bases and J by 5 bases, with 7 bases between the two germline ends. The germline gives CDR1 SEHNR, CDR2 FQNEAQ (reference sequence). This CDR3 spans 12 amino acids.

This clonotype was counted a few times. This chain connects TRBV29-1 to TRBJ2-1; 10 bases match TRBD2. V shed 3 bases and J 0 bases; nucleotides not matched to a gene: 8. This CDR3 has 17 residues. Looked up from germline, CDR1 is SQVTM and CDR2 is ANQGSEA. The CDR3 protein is CSVDGLAGDSSYNEQFF. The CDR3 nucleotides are TGCAGCGTTGACGGTCTAGCGGGGGATAGCTCCTACAATGAGCAGTTCTTC.

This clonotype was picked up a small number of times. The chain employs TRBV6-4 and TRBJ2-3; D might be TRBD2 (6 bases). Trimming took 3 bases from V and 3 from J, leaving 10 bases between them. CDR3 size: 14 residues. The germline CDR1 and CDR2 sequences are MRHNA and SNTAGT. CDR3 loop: CASSESGPTDTQYF. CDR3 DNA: TGTGCCAGCAGTGAGAGCGGGCCTACAGATACGCAGTATTTT.

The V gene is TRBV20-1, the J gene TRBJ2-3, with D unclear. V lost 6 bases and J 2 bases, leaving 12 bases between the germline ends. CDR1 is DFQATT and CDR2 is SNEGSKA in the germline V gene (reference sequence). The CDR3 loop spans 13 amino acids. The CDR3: CSAGFGPTDTQYF. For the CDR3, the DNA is TGCAGTGCGGGCTTTGGCCCCACAGATACGCAGTATTTT.

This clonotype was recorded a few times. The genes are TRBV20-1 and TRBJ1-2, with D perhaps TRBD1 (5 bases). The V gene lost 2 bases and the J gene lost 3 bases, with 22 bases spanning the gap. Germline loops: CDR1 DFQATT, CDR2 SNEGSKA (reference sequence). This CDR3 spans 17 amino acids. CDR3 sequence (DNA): TGCAGTGCTAGAACCCGGGGCCCGCAAATCCCCGACTATGGCTACACCTTC. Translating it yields CSARTRGPQIPDYGYTF.

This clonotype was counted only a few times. The CDR3 region is CAWSVRAYEQYF. The CDR3 DNA sequence: TGTGCCTGGAGTGTAAGAGCCTACGAGCAGTACTTC. The chain uses TRBV30 and TRBJ2-7, with D hard to call. This CDR3 has 12 amino acids. V was cut by 0 bases and J by 2 bases, with 5 bases left in between. Germline V gene data show CDR1 as GTSNPN and CDR2 as SVGIG (reference sequence).

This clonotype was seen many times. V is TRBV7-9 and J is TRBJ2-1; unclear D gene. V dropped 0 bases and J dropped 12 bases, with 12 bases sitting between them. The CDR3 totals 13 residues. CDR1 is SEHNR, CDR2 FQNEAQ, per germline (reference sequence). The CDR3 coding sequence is TGTGCCAGCAGCTTAGCCCTCATAGGTCGGCAGTTCTTC. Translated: CASSLALIGRQFF. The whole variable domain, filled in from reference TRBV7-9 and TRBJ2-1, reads DTGVSQNPRHKITKRGQNVTFRCDPISEHNRLYWYRQTLGQGPEFLTYFQNEAQLEKSRLLSDRFSAERPKGSFSTLEIQRTEQGDSAMYLCASSLALIGRQFFGPGTRLTVL.

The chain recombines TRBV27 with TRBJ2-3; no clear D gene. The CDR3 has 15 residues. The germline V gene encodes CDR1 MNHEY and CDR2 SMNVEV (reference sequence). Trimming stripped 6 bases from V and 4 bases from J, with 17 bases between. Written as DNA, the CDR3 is TGTGCCAGCAGACGAACCGAGCTTGGGTCAGATACGCAGTATTTT. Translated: CASRRTELGSDTQYF.

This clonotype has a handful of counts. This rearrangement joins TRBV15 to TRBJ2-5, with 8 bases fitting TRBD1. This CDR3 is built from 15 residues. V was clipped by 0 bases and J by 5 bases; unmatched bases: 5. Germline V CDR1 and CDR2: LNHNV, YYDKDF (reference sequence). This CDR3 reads CATSRERQGLETQYF. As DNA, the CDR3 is TGTGCCACCAGCAGAGAACGACAGGGGCTCGAGACCCAGTACTTC.

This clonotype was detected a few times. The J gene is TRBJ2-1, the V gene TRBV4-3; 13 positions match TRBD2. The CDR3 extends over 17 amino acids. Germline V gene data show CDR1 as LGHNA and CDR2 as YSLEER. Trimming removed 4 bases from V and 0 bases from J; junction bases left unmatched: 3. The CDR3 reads CASSLGLAGASYNEQFF. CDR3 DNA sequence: TGCGCCAGCAGCCTAGGACTAGCGGGGGCCTCCTACAATGAGCAGTTCTTC.

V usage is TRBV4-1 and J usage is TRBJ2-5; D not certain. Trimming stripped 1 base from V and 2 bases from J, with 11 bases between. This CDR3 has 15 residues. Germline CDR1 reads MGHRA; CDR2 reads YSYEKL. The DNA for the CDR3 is TGCGCCAGCAGCCAAGGGTTATCTCATCAAGAGACCCAGTACTTC. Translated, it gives CASSQGLSHQETQYF.

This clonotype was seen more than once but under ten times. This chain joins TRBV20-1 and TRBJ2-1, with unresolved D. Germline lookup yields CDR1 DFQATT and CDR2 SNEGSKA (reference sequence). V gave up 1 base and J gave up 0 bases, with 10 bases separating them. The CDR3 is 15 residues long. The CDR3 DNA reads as TGCAGTGCTAGAGGGACGACGAACTCCTACAATGAGCAGTTCTTC. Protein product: CSARGTTNSYNEQFF.

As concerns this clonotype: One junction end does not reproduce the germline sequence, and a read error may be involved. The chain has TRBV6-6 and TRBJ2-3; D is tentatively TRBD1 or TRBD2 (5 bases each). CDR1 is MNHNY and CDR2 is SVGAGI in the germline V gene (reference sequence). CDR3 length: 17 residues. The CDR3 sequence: CASSYLHARGDADTQCF. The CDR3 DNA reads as TGTGCCAGCAGTTACCTACACGCGCGAGGGGATGCAGATACGCAGTGTTTT.

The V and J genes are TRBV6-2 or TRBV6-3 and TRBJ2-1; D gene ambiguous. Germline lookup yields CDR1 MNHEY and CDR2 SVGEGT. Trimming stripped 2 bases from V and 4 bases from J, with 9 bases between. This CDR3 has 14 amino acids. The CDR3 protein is CASSYAPLYNEQFF. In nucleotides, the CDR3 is TGTGCCAGCAGTTACGCGCCCCTGTACAATGAGCAGTTCTTC.

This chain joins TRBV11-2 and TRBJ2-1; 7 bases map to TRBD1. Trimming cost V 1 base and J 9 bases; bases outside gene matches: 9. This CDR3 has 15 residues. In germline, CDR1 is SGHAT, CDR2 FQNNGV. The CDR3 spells CASSLGDSPVGEQFF. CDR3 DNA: TGTGCCAGCAGCTTAGGGGACAGCCCGGTGGGTGAGCAGTTCTTC.

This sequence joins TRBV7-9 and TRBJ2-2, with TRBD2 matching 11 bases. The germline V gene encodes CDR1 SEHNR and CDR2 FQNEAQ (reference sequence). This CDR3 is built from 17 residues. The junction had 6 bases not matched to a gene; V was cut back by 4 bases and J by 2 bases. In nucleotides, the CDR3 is TGTGCCAGCAGCTCACTAGCGGGGGCCGTAAACACCGGGGAGCTGTTTTTT. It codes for CASSSLAGAVNTGELFF.